One sample yielded the 2 T cell receptor beta chains listed below, sequenced in a study of T cell responses to AZD1222 COVID-19 vaccine (TCRdb year 2021). The sample's time point, from its label and the paper: baseline before first vaccination. Library prep was done by the immunoSEQ multiplex PCR assay. TCRdb took over this immuneACCESS table, retaining in-frame rearrangements with V and J assigned. Such tables are incomplete; in checked studies, under half of the missing clones stem from an unresolved V gene, and the remainder is unexplained. In this sample the table shows about 120,000 clones, just under 90% of which occur a single time. Roughly 12% of the sample belongs to the ten largest clones. This specimen was peripheral blood, taken on day 0 of AZD1222 vaccination. The source of these receptors is an adult in good health.

V and J are TRBV7-2 and TRBJ2-1; TRBD2 aligns across 8 bases. The germline V gene has CDR1 SGHTA and CDR2 FQGNSA. Trimming at V came to 4 bases and at J to 0 bases, leaving 5 bases not matched to a gene. This CDR3 is 16 amino acids long. The CDR3 spells CASSYLAGSSYNEQFF. CDR3 nucleotide sequence: TGTGCCAGCAGCTATTTAGCGGGGAGCTCCTACAATGAGCAGTTCTTC.

The table lists this clone with a count of one. The chain combines TRBV6-1 with TRBJ2-7, with D hard to call. Trimming removed 2 bases from V and 6 bases from J, with 17 bases in between. CDR3 size: 15 residues. Germline CDR1 reads MNHNS; CDR2 reads SASEGT. The CDR3 nucleotides read TGTGCCAGCAGTGAATCTAGAGGAGCTATCTCCGAGCAGTACTTC. Translating it yields CASSESRGAISEQYF.